The 13 T cell receptor beta chains presented below share a single source sample, sequenced in a study of siplizumab effects on memory and regulatory T cells. TCRdb keeps only in-frame clones here, not all; method: immunoSEQ multiplex PCR. The data show some 65,000 clones, 80% to 90% seen once. The sequenced material came from Tregs sorted from blood. These receptors all stem from a human donor in good health.

CDR3 in amino acids: CSAQTRGGYTF. CDR3 nucleotide sequence: TGCAGTGCTCAGACCAGGGGAGGCTACACCTTC. The V and J genes are TRBV20-1 and TRBJ1-2; D possibly corresponds to TRBD1 (6 bases). The CDR3 length is 11 residues. Germline loops: CDR1 DFQATT, CDR2 SNEGSKA (reference sequence). Trimming left V 5 bases short and J 8 bases short, with 12 bases between.

The rearrangement links TRBV30 to TRBJ1-5; D not certain. CDR1 is GTSNPN and CDR2 is SVGIG in the germline V gene (reference sequence). This CDR3 spans 12 amino acids. V lost 1 base and J 7 bases, leaving 8 bases between the germline ends. DNA for the CDR3: TGTGCCTGGAGTGGATATAAACAGCCCCAGCATTTT. Amino acids: CAWSGYKQPQHF.

This clone was picked up a small number of times. The rearrangement links TRBV7-9 to TRBJ2-1, with 11 bases identical to TRBD2. The CDR3 extends over 16 amino acids. V lost 0 bases and J lost 6; bases outside the gene matches: 4. Germline assignment: CDR1 SEHNR and CDR2 FQNEAQ (reference sequence). CDR3 residues: CASSLALLAGGNEQFF. The CDR3 coding sequence is TGTGCCAGCAGCTTAGCGCTGCTAGCGGGGGGCAATGAGCAGTTCTTC.

The V gene is TRBV2, the J gene TRBJ1-5; 7 bases fit TRBD1. V was pared by 6 bases and J by 2 bases, with 7 bases of the junction left unmatched. The length of the CDR3 is 15 residues. Germline V lookup: CDR1 SNHLY, CDR2 FYNNEI. CDR3 bases: TGTGCCAGCAGAAATACAGGGGTTGGCAATCAGCCCCAGCATTTT. It specifies CASRNTGVGNQPQHF.

This rearrangement joins TRBV27 to TRBJ2-1; 9 positions agree with TRBD2. The CDR3 sequence is 16 residues long. Per the germline V gene, CDR1 is MNHEY and CDR2 is SMNVEV (reference sequence). The trim removed 0 bases at V and 4 bases at J, leaving 4 bases unmatched. In nucleotides, the CDR3 is TGTGCCAGCAGTTTATCGTTCAGCGGGAGGTACAATGAGCAGTTCTTC. Encoded protein: CASSLSFSGRYNEQFF.

This clone occurred a few times. The chain uses TRBV5-4 and TRBJ2-3; 9 bases match TRBD1. V shed 3 bases, J shed 7 bases, and the junction held 9 bases outside the gene matches. The CDR3 runs to 15 residues. Germline lookup yields CDR1 SGHNT and CDR2 YYREEE (reference sequence). The CDR3 coding sequence is TGTGCCAGCAGCTCCCGGACAGGGGCCGATCATACGCAGTATTTT. Translating it yields CASSSRTGADHTQYF. Combining the CDR3 with reference TRBV5-4 and TRBJ2-3 gives the whole variable domain ETGVTQSPTHLIKTRGQQVTLRCSSQSGHNTVSWYQQALGQGPQFIFQYYREEENGRGNFPPRFSGLQFPNYSSELNVNALELDDSALYLCASSSRTGADHTQYFGPGTRLTVL.

This clone was detected only once. V gene TRBV25-1 combines with J gene TRBJ2-5; D unclear. V shed 3 bases and J shed 2 bases, with 4 bases lying between them. The CDR3 has 12 residues. Germline CDR1 and CDR2: MGHDK and SYGVNS. For the CDR3, the DNA is TGTGCCAGCAGTGATCGACAAGAGACCCAGTACTTC. Its translation is CASSDRQETQYF.

The chain links TRBV6-1 to TRBJ1-1; maybe TRBD1 (6 bases). Per the germline V gene, CDR1 is MNHNS and CDR2 is SASEGT. The CDR3 has 11 residues. Trimming left V 4 bases short and J 10 bases short, with 10 bases between. CDR3 residues: CASSGHRVAFF. The CDR3 DNA reads TGTGCCAGCAGTGGTCACAGGGTAGCTTTCTTT.

The V call is TRBV7-2, the J call TRBJ2-3, with D perhaps assigned TRBD1 or TRBD2 (5 bases each). Per the germline V gene, CDR1 is SGHTA and CDR2 is FQGNSA. The CDR3 consists of 14 residues. Trimming pared 5 bases from V and 6 bases from J, leaving 15 bases between. CDR3 coding DNA: TGTGCCAGCAGCCTGTCTAGTGGGACGGATACGCAGTATTTT. Protein sequence: CASSLSSGTDTQYF. Full variable domain (outside the CDR3, taken from reference TRBV7-2 and TRBJ2-3): GAGVSQSPSNKVTEKGKDVELRCDPISGHTALYWYRQSLGQGLEFLIYFQGNSAPDKSGLPSDRFSAERTGGSVSTLTIQRTQQEDSAVYLCASSLSSGTDTQYFGPGTRLTVL.

V and J are TRBV25-1 and TRBJ2-7; no definite D call. The germline V gene has CDR1 MGHDK and CDR2 SYGVNS. V was trimmed by 10 bases and J by 3 bases, leaving 10 bases between them. The CDR3 consists of 11 residues. The CDR3: CATSLSYEQYF. For the CDR3, the DNA is TGTGCCACCTCATTGAGCTACGAGCAGTACTTC.

The J gene is TRBJ1-5, the V gene TRBV7-2; no firm D call. This CDR3 comprises 13 residues. CDR1 is SGHTA and CDR2 is FQGNSA in the germline V gene. Trimming cost V 2 bases and J 0 bases, with 2 bases left between them. The CDR3 nucleotides read TGTGCCAGCAGCTTATCTAGCAATCAGCCCCAGCATTTT. It is translated as CASSLSSNQPQHF.

The chain joins TRBV4-1 to TRBJ2-7; TRBD1 matches at 10 bases. The V segment lost 2 bases and the J segment 6 bases; nucleotides outside the gene matches: 7. The germline V gene has CDR1 MGHRA and CDR2 YSYEKL. The CDR3 sequence is 15 residues long. CDR3 sequence: CASSQMDRGSREQYF. The CDR3 DNA is TGCGCCAGCAGCCAAATGGACAGGGGGTCCCGCGAGCAGTACTTC.

The chain employs TRBV9 and TRBJ2-3, with 8 nucleotides matching TRBD2. V was clipped by 5 bases and J by 3 bases; unmatched bases: 11. The V gene's germline CDR1 is SGDLS and CDR2 YYNGEE. CDR3 size: 16 residues. The CDR3 sequence: CASRPGLGRGTDTQYF. CDR3 DNA sequence: TGTGCCAGCAGGCCGGGACTAGGACGAGGTACAGATACGCAGTATTTT.